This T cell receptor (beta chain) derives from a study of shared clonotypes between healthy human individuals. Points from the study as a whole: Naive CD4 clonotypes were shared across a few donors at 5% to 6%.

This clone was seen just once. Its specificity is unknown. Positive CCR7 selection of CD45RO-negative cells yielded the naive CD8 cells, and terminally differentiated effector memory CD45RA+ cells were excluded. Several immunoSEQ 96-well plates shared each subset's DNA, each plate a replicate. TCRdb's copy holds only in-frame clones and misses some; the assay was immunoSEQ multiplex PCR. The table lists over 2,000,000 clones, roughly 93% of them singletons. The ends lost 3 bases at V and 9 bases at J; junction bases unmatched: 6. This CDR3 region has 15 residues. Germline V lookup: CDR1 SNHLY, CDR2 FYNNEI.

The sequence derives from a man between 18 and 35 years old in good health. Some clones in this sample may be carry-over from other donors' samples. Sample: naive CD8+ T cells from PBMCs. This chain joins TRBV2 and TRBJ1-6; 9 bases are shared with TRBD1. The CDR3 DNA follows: TGTGCCAGCAGTGAGGGACAGGGTTTTGGTTCACCCCTCCACTTT. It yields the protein CASSEGQGFGSPLHF.